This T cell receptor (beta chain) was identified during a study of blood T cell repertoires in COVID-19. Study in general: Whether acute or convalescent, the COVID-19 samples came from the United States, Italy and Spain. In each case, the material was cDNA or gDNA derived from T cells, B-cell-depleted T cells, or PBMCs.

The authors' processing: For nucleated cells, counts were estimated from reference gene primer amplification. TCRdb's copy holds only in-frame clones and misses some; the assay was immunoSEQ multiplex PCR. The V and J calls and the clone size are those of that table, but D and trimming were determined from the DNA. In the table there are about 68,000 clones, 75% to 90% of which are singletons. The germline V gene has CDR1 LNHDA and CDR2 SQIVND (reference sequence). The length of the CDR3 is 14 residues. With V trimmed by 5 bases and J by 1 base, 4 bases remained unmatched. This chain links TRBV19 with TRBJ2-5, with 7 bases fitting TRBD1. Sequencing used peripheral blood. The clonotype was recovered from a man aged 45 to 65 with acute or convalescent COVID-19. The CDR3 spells CASSPRDSQETQYF. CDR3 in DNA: TGTGCCAGTAGTCCCCGGGACAGCCAAGAGACCCAGTACTTC.